Described below is a single TCR beta chain sequence and its context. Its antigen is undetermined. The entry originates in a study of T-cell memory formation after mild COVID-19. For the study at large: Largely donor-specific sequence clusters came from a couple of donors.

TCRdb called the 5' RACE reads again in MiXCR, with one record for every CDR3 protein. Here the sample spans hundreds of thousands of distinct CDR3 sequences, 20% being singletons. Study results and caveats: Pre-infection memory harbored some responding clones, suggesting cross-reactive memory joined. A balance of CD4 and CD8 characterized clones contracting day 15 to 85, whereas later expanders leaned CD4+.

CDR1 is SGHTA, CDR2 FQGNSA, per germline. The CDR3 runs to 15 residues. Trimming stripped 1 base from V and 7 bases from J, with 14 bases between. The source is an adult woman who had mild COVID-19 (a few samples of this study predate the infection). Cell type and time point are not known. The chain joins TRBV7-2 to TRBJ1-5; D gene ambiguous. Sequencing used PBMCs or a T cell subset sorted from them (not recorded which). The DNA of the CDR3 is TGTGCCAGCAGCTTAGTAGCCTCAGGCTGGCAGCCCCAGCATTTT. Translation: CASSLVASGWQPQHF.